The clone carrying this T cell receptor (beta chain) was found many times. What it recognizes is unknown. CDR3 length: 14 residues. The V end lost 4 bases, the J end lost 3 bases, and 15 bases lay between the germline ends. Germline CDR1 reads SQVTM; CDR2 reads ANQGSEA. The sample belongs to a study of response to subunit inactivated influenza vaccine. Study-wide points: Each seasonal influenza vaccination, the authors suggested, recruits few new T cells.

One entry per CDR3 protein results from TCRdb running MiXCR on the RT-PCR reads. The sample consists of 300,000 to 350,000 distinct CDR3 sequences, around a fifth of them appearing once. The TCR comes from a man between 45 and 75 years old who received an inactivated influenza vaccine. The sequencing here drew on PBMCs from blood, taken roughly 20 months after vaccination. The chain employs TRBV29-1 and TRBJ1-1; unclear D gene. The CDR3 sequence: CSVVLEVGYTEAFF. CDR3 DNA: TGCAGCGTTGTCCTGGAGGTCGGGTACACTGAAGCTTTCTTT.